One T cell receptor beta chain is described in this entry. The clone's antigen remains unknown. Base qualities are not provided; no much larger clone lies one nucleotide away. The data were taken from a study of blood T cell repertoires in COVID-19 (dated by TCRdb to the early 2020s). Study-wide context: Samples covering the acute and convalescent phases of COVID-19 were provided by collaborators in the United States, Italy and Spain. The repertoires were released in a freely available public database meant as a resource for research on the immune response to SARS-CoV-2. The samples were drawn from the first 160 participants of the ongoing ImmuneRACE study and from 950 to 1,500 subjects provided by 6 global collaborators. The material from the prospective study consisted of cDNA or gDNA derived from T cells, B-cell-depleted T cells, or PBMCs. A de-identified subject ID, COVID-19 status, age in years and sex were almost always included in the sample metadata. Subjects who had been exposed to COVID-19, were actively infected with it, or had recovered from it provided the deeply sampled blood TCRbeta repertoires that made up the dataset. Where available, HLA class I and class II types were taken from metadata supplied by the sample provider and were not determined by assay-based typing. What the study reported, not specific to this receptor: The quantity of clinical and demographic metadata differed by source and by participant and was supplied without curation.

TCRbeta CDR3 regions were amplified from genomic DNA using the immunoSEQ Assay, a bias-controlled multiplex PCR. In the original analysis: The number of nucleated cells in each sample was estimated by amplification of reference gene primers within the assay. To quantify the absolute abundance of each unique TCRbeta CDR3 rearrangement, sequence reads were collapsed and filtered. For each sample, productive Simpson clonality was calculated as the square root of Simpson's diversity index across productive rearrangements. In TCRdb, the immuneACCESS table is reduced to in-frame sequences with V and J assigned. These tables do not hold every clone; where another copy was compared, an unresolved V gene accounts for under half, and the others remain unexplained. V and J calls and clone size are copied from that table; D and trimming were computed from the DNA. The sample table records 250,000 to 400,000 clones; around 90% of these occur just once. The top ten clones comprise around 2.6% of the sample.

Participants in the prospective study were aged 18 to 89 years, lived in some 24 United States geographic areas, and enrolled through a virtual design. To assign participants to cohorts, the prospective study relied on clinical history that participants themselves reported in a screening survey and a study questionnaire. ImmuneRACE Cohort 3 recovered participants were defined by two consecutive negative NP/OP PCR tests, healthcare professional clearance, or symptom resolution. Mobile phlebotomists in the prospective study collected whole blood, serum and a nasopharyngeal or oropharyngeal swab from every participant. Participants in the prospective study had the option to provide additional blood draws and questionnaires over a roughly 2-month period. Before DNA extraction, prospective study blood samples were shipped either frozen or at room temperature. The CDR3 spans 15 residues, from the cysteine through the phenylalanine. Only the CDR3 DNA is retained, 45 bases long and in frame from the first base. V ends up 3 bases short and J 3 bases short, with an unmatched junction base count of 5. From a lookup of the germline V gene, CDR1 and CDR2 are SGHDT and YYEEEE.

The chain is assembled from TRBV5-6 and TRBJ1-5; TRBD1 lines up with 8 middle nucleotides. The sample comprised PBMCs or T cells enriched from blood (not recorded which). This clonotype originated in a man aged 55 to 70 who had recovered from COVID-19. The DNA reads as follows: TGTGCCAGCAGCTCAAAGGACAGGGACAATCAGCCCCAGCATTTT. The resulting protein is CASSSKDRDNQPQHF.